These 22 T cell receptor beta chains were all obtained from the same sample, sequenced in a study of T cells in Graves' hyperthyroidism and ophthalmopathy. RNA transcripts were the template for amplifying TCR beta CDR3 regions. Initially, a first-round RT-PCR of the TCR CDR3 employed the HTBI primer set. MiXCR, run by TCRdb on the multiplex PCR reads, gives a single entry per CDR3 protein. The sample holds roughly 740,000 distinct CDR3 sequences, roughly 17% seen once. The specimen sequenced was blood. The receptor set was obtained from a man aged 18 to 29 with Graves' hyperthyroidism.

This clonotype was counted at least ten times. The chain combines TRBV12-5 with TRBJ2-5; no clear D gene. Trimming cost V 1 base and J 6 bases, with 6 bases left between them. Germline V gene data show CDR1 as LGHNT and CDR2 as FRNRAP. CDR3 length: 12 amino acids. CDR3 amino acids: CASGLEGQTQYF. CDR3 sequence (DNA): TGTGCTAGTGGTTTGGAAGGGCAGACCCAGTACTTC. The whole variable domain, filled in from reference TRBV12-5 and TRBJ2-5, reads DARVTQTPRHKVTEMGQEVTMRCQPILGHNTVFWYRQTMMQGLELLAYFRNRAPLDDSGMPKDRFSAEMPDATLATLKIQPSEPRDSAVYFCASGLEGQTQYFGPGTRLLVL.

This clonotype was counted many times. V usage is TRBV12-3 or TRBV12-4 and J usage is TRBJ2-1, with D tentatively TRBD1 or TRBD2 (6 bases each). CDR3 size: 16 residues. Trimming took 7 bases from V and 0 from J, leaving 16 bases between them. This CDR3 is CASIRRGESSYNEQFF. In DNA, the CDR3 is TGTGCCAGCATCCGGAGGGGGGAGAGCTCCTACAATGAGCAGTTCTTC.

The genes are TRBV27 and TRBJ2-7; D gene ambiguous. CDR3 length: 14 residues. Germline V gives CDR1 MNHEY, CDR2 SMNVEV (reference sequence). Trimming pared 0 bases from V and 3 bases from J, leaving 9 bases between. CDR3 loop: CASSLSAAVYEQYF. The CDR3 coding sequence is TGTGCCAGCAGTTTATCGGCGGCAGTCTACGAGCAGTACTTC.

This clonotype occurred many times. The chain carries TRBV27 and TRBJ2-2; 9 positions agree with TRBD2. CDR3 length: 16 amino acids. The V segment lost 5 bases and the J segment 6 bases; nucleotides outside the gene matches: 10. The germline CDR1 and CDR2 sequences are MNHEY and SMNVEV (reference sequence). The CDR3 region is CASSPTGTSKSGELFF. The CDR3 region has the DNA TGTGCCAGCAGTCCCACCGGGACTAGCAAGTCCGGGGAGCTGTTTTTT.

This clonotype was counted only a few times. The rearrangement uses TRBV5-1 and TRBJ2-7, with 8 bases lining up with TRBD1. The CDR3 length is 14 residues. Germline V gene lookup returns CDR1 SGHRS and CDR2 YFSETQ. Trimming at V came to 2 bases and at J to 8 bases, leaving 9 bases not matched to a gene. This chain's CDR3 is CASSLPGQAYQQYF. CDR3 nucleotide sequence: TGCGCCAGCAGCTTACCGGGACAGGCCTATCAGCAGTACTTC.

This clonotype was counted between two and nine times. This may come from a read error, since a much larger clone is one base off. The rearrangement joins TRBV3-1 to TRBJ1-1; perhaps TRBD1 as D (5 bases). V dropped 4 bases and J dropped 3 bases, with 9 bases sitting between them. This CDR3 is built from 13 residues. The germline V gene encodes CDR1 LGHDT and CDR2 YNNKEL (reference sequence). CDR3 nucleotide sequence: TGTGCCAGCAGCCGGGGGGGGGACACTGAAGCTTTCTTT. It is translated as CASSRGGDTEAFF.

The chain uses TRBV5-1 and TRBJ2-3; TRBD2 aligns across 7 bases. V was pared by 1 base and J by 2 bases, with 10 bases of the junction left unmatched. CDR1 and CDR2 from the germline V gene are SGHRS and YFSETQ. The CDR3 extends over 17 amino acids. Written as DNA, the CDR3 is TGCGCCAGCAGCTTGTTTGGCCCTAGCGGTTACACAGATACGCAGTATTTT. Protein: CASSLFGPSGYTDTQYF. Variable domain in full (rest from reference TRBV5-1 and TRBJ2-3): KAGVTQTPRYLIKTRGQQVTLSCSPISGHRSVSWYQQTPGQGLQFLFEYFSETQRNKGNFPGRFSGRQFSNSRSEMNVSTLELGDSALYLCASSLFGPSGYTDTQYFGPGTRLTVL.

The chain links TRBV5-4 to TRBJ2-7; D possibly corresponds to TRBD2 (6 bases). V was pared by 4 bases and J by 1 base, with 15 bases between. The CDR3 has 15 residues. Germline V gene lookup returns CDR1 SGHNT and CDR2 YYREEE (reference sequence). The CDR3 nucleotides read TGTGCCAGCAGCAGATCCGGGAGAACTTCCTACGAGCAGTACTTC. Translation: CASSRSGRTSYEQYF.

At least ten counts were recorded for this clonotype. The V gene is TRBV29-1, the J gene TRBJ1-5, with a possible D match to TRBD1 (5 bases). V was clipped by 8 bases and J by 0 bases, with 20 bases between them. Germline CDR1 is SQVTM and CDR2 is ANQGSEA. CDR3 length: 16 amino acids. CDR3 DNA sequence: TGCAGCACTTTGCGGGACGGGAGTCATAGCAATCAGCCCCAGCATTTT. Amino acid sequence: CSTLRDGSHSNQPQHF. The variable domain in full, with the rest retrieved from reference TRBV29-1 and TRBJ1-5, is SAVISQKPSRDICQRGTSLTIQCQVDSQVTMMFWYRQQPGQSLTLIATANQGSEATYESGFVIDKFPISRPNLTFSTLTVSNMSPEDSSIYLCSTLRDGSHSNQPQHFGDGTRLSIL.

This clonotype came up many times. The chain links TRBV18 to TRBJ1-5; D remains unclear. CDR1 is KGHSH, CDR2 LQKENI, per germline. The CDR3 covers 15 residues. The ends were cut back, 3 bases at V and 1 base at J, with 10 bases in the middle. DNA for the CDR3: TGTGCCAGCTCACCGACACCACTAAGCAATCAGCCCCAGCATTTT. Translating it yields CASSPTPLSNQPQHF.

This clonotype was picked up many times. The genes are TRBV10-3 and TRBJ2-5; D is unresolved. V shed 3 bases and J shed 0 bases, with 5 bases lying between them. The CDR3 covers 13 residues. Germline V gene data show CDR1 as ENHRY and CDR2 as SYGVKD. DNA for the CDR3: TGTGCCATCAGTGACAGCCACCAAGAGACCCAGTACTTC. It translates to CAISDSHQETQYF.

This clonotype has only a few counts. The chain links TRBV28 to TRBJ2-5, with 11 bases matching TRBD2. This CDR3 has 16 amino acids. V lost 5 bases to trimming and J lost 3 bases; unmatched junction nucleotides: 8. The germline V gene has CDR1 MDHEN and CDR2 SYDVKM. CDR3 sequence (DNA): TGTGCCAGCAGTCCACCCTCGGGACTAGCGGAAGAGACCCAGTACTTC. Encoded protein: CASSPPSGLAEETQYF.

At least ten counts were recorded for this clonotype. The rearrangement joins TRBV20-1 to TRBJ2-7; 7 nucleotides agree with TRBD2. Germline V CDR1 and CDR2: DFQATT, SNEGSKA (reference sequence). The J segment lost 4 bases and the V segment lost 1 base, leaving 10 bases of the junction unmatched. CDR3 length: 15 residues. The CDR3 sequence: CSARGGAGARYEQYF. The CDR3 coding sequence is TGCAGTGCTAGAGGTGGGGCGGGAGCGAGGTACGAGCAGTACTTC.

CDR3 loop: CASRRGHMAGELFF. The CDR3 bases are TGTGCCAGCAGGCGGGGCCACATGGCCGGGGAGCTGTTTTTT. V and J are TRBV28 and TRBJ2-2; tentatively, D is TRBD2 (6 bases). V dropped 6 bases and J dropped 6 bases, with 14 bases sitting between them. In germline, CDR1 is MDHEN, CDR2 SYDVKM. The CDR3 totals 14 residues.

This clonotype was counted ten times or more. The chain employs TRBV28 and TRBJ2-1, with D possibly matching TRBD2 (5 bases). V dropped 7 bases and J dropped 5 bases, with 12 bases sitting between them. CDR1 is MDHEN and CDR2 is SYDVKM in the germline V gene. The CDR3 is 13 residues long. DNA of the CDR3: TGTGCCAGCATTACTAGTCTTAACAATGAGCAGTTCTTC. The encoded protein is CASITSLNNEQFF.

In its sample, this clonotype was seen many times. The V call is TRBV24-1, the J call TRBJ2-5; D tentatively fits TRBD1 or TRBD2 (5 bases each). This CDR3 region has 15 residues. CDR1 and CDR2 (germline): KGHDR, SFDVKD. Trimming pared 3 bases from V and 7 bases from J, leaving 17 bases between. The CDR3 nucleotides are TGTGCCACCAGTGATCTCCCGGGTCCGAGGGGGACCCAGTACTTC. Protein product: CATSDLPGPRGTQYF.

This clonotype came up many times. The chain combines TRBV5-8 with TRBJ2-1; D ambiguous. V lost 7 bases and J 3 bases, leaving 14 bases between the germline ends. Germline V CDR1 and CDR2: SGHTS, YDEGEE. The CDR3 sequence is 14 residues long. This chain's CDR3 is CASQELENYNEQFF. The CDR3 DNA reads as TGTGCCAGCCAAGAACTTGAAAACTACAATGAGCAGTTCTTC.

The sample holds a few counts of this clonotype. The CDR3 DNA follows: TGTGCCAGCAGCTTAGGGCCCCCCGGGGCCGCTAGCGGCCGCGGCGAGCAGTACTTC. The encoded protein is CASSLGPPGAASGRGEQYF. V and J are TRBV7-9 and TRBJ2-7; 7 bases are shared with TRBD2. Germline V gives CDR1 SEHNR, CDR2 FQNEAQ (reference sequence). The V and J ends lost 1 base and 6 bases, in that order; junction bases with no gene match: 21. The CDR3 covers 19 residues.

The chain carries TRBV4-3 and TRBJ2-5; possibly TRBD2 for D (5 bases). With 0 bases removed from V and 2 bases from J, the gap between germline ends came to 10 bases. CDR1 LGHNA and CDR2 YSLEER come from the germline V gene. CDR3 length equals 15 residues. The CDR3 region has the DNA TGCGCCAGCAGCCAAGATGGGAGACCTCAAGAGACCCAGTACTTC. It specifies CASSQDGRPQETQYF.

A few counts support this clonotype. The chain uses TRBV3-1 and TRBJ2-1, with 8 positions matching TRBD2. Per the germline V gene, CDR1 is LGHDT and CDR2 is YNNKEL (reference sequence). Unmatched junction bases numbered 10, after V lost 2 bases and J lost 4 bases. This CDR3 comprises 17 residues. The CDR3 region is CASSQTSGFNGYNEQFF. The CDR3 DNA sequence: TGTGCCAGCAGCCAAACTAGCGGCTTCAACGGTTACAATGAGCAGTTCTTC.

This chain uses TRBV20-1 with TRBJ2-1; maybe TRBD1 (6 bases). Trimming left V 6 bases short and J 4 bases short, with 13 bases between. Germline-derived CDR1 and CDR2 are DFQATT and SNEGSKA (reference sequence). The CDR3 extends over 13 amino acids. CDR3 residues: CSAQTGGYNEQFF. CDR3 nucleotides: TGCAGTGCACAGACAGGAGGTTACAATGAGCAGTTCTTC.

This clonotype was observed a handful of times. J is TRBJ2-7 and V is TRBV6-5, with D possibly TRBD1 on 5 matching bases. The germline CDR1 and CDR2 sequences are MNHEY and SVGAGI. The germline V and J ends were trimmed by 2 bases and 5 bases, with 13 bases remaining between them. CDR3 size: 14 residues. The CDR3 sequence is CASSYGPAGNEQYF. The CDR3, as DNA: TGTGCCAGCAGTTACGGACCCGCAGGGAACGAGCAGTACTTC.